Following are 14 T cell receptor beta chains from one sample sequenced in a study of blood T cell repertoires in COVID-19. The protocol was immunoSEQ multiplex PCR, while the TCRdb copy is restricted to in-frame clones and leaves out a portion. This table holds about 200,000 clones, 88% found once. Sequenced sample: peripheral blood. Receptors were obtained from a middle-aged man with COVID-19, enrolled during active disease.

This clone appeared a single time. The chain is built from TRBV7-3 and TRBJ2-7, with 7 bases that match TRBD1. With V trimmed by 4 bases and J by 7 bases, 13 bases remained unmatched. The CDR3 spans 15 residues. In germline, CDR1 is SGHTA, CDR2 FQGTGA. CDR3 nucleotide sequence: TGTGCCAGCAGCTCGACAGGGTCCCCTATTAATGAGCAGTACTTC. Its translation is CASSSTGSPINEQYF. Full variable domain (outside the CDR3, taken from reference TRBV7-3 and TRBJ2-7): GAGVSQTPSNKVTEKGKYVELRCDPISGHTALYWYRQSLGQGPEFLIYFQGTGAADDSGLPNDRFFAVRPEGSVSTLKIQRTERGDSAVYLCASSSTGSPINEQYFGPGTRLTVT.

The chain has TRBV20-1 and TRBJ2-1; D ambiguous. From germline, CDR1 is DFQATT and CDR2 SNEGSKA (reference sequence). This CDR3 contains 11 residues. V dropped 7 bases and J dropped 8 bases, with 12 bases sitting between them. In DNA form, the CDR3 reads TGCAGTGATATATCGCCGGATGAGCAGTTCTTC. Protein: CSDISPDEQFF.

V and J are TRBV5-1 and TRBJ2-5; D is perhaps TRBD1 (6 bases). This CDR3 region has 13 residues. In germline, CDR1 is SGHRS, CDR2 YFSETQ. The V end was cut by 4 bases, the J end by 3 bases, with 10 bases between. CDR3 residues: CASSPRDKETQYF. As DNA, the CDR3 is TGCGCCAGCAGCCCCCGGGACAAAGAGACCCAGTACTTC.

The chain links TRBV27 to TRBJ2-1, with TRBD2 matching 8 bases. There are 16 residues in the CDR3. Per the germline V gene, CDR1 is MNHEY and CDR2 is SMNVEV (reference sequence). The V segment lost 6 bases and the J segment 1 base; nucleotides outside the gene matches: 8. The CDR3 sequence: CASSNFIAGSYNEQFF. In DNA form, the CDR3 reads TGTGCCAGCAGCAATTTTATAGCGGGATCCTACAATGAGCAGTTCTTC.

The rearrangement uses TRBV13 and TRBJ2-7; TRBD2 matches at 7 bases. The length of the CDR3 is 14 residues. The V segment lost 4 bases and the J segment 3 bases; nucleotides outside the gene matches: 6. In germline, CDR1 is PRHDT, CDR2 FYEKMQ (reference sequence). The CDR3 loop is CASSSRLALYEQYF. CDR3 in DNA: TGTGCCAGCAGCTCGAGACTAGCCCTCTACGAGCAGTACTTC.

V is TRBV13 and J is TRBJ2-3; 11 nucleotides align to TRBD2. The CDR3 totals 17 residues. The ends lost 5 bases at V and 0 bases at J; junction bases unmatched: 7. Per the germline V gene, CDR1 is PRHDT and CDR2 is FYEKMQ (reference sequence). In DNA, the CDR3 is TGTGCCAGCAGCGGTCAAGGGACTAGCGGTAGCACAGATACGCAGTATTTT. Protein product: CASSGQGTSGSTDTQYF. The whole variable domain, remainder taken from reference TRBV13 and TRBJ2-3, is AAGVIQSPRHLIKEKRETATLKCYPIPRHDTVYWYQQGPGQDPQFLISFYEKMQSDKGSIPDRFSAQQFSDYHSELNMSSLELGDSALYFCASSGQGTSGSTDTQYFGPGTRLTVL.

This clone has only one observation. The chain employs TRBV11-2 and TRBJ2-7, with 8 nucleotides matching TRBD1. CDR3 length: 13 amino acids. V lost 5 bases to trimming and J lost 3 bases; unmatched junction nucleotides: 3. The V gene's germline CDR1 is SGHAT and CDR2 FQNNGV. The chain's CDR3 is CASSKDRGYEQYF. The CDR3 DNA is TGTGCCAGCAGCAAAGACAGGGGCTACGAGCAGTACTTC. Full variable domain (rest looked up from reference TRBV11-2 and TRBJ2-7): EAGVAQSPRYKIIEKRQSVAFWCNPISGHATLYWYQQILGQGPKLLIQFQNNGVVDDSQLPKDRFSAERLKGVDSTLKIQPAKLEDSAVYLCASSKDRGYEQYFGPGTRLTVT.

The chain uses TRBV28 and TRBJ1-2, with no clear D. The CDR3 has 12 residues. Germline assignment: CDR1 MDHEN and CDR2 SYDVKM. V dropped 7 bases and J dropped 7 bases, with 13 bases sitting between them. CDR3 region: CASTTGVSGYTF. The DNA of the CDR3 is TGTGCCAGCACCACCGGGGTGAGTGGCTACACCTTC.

This chain uses TRBV5-4 with TRBJ1-1, with 8 bases fitting TRBD1. In germline, CDR1 is SGHNT, CDR2 YYREEE (reference sequence). This CDR3 has 14 residues. V shed 4 bases, J shed 5 bases, and the junction held 7 bases outside the gene matches. In DNA, the CDR3 is TGTGCCAGCAGCACCGGACAGGGAAGAACTGAAGCTTTCTTT. It is translated as CASSTGQGRTEAFF.

The genes are TRBV6-5 and TRBJ2-2; D gene unclear. The CDR3 is made up of 16 amino acids. V was cut by 4 bases and J by 5 bases, with 17 bases left in between. Looked up from germline, CDR1 is MNHEY and CDR2 is SVGAGI. The DNA for the CDR3 is TGTGCCAGCAGTTCTCCGCGCCGTTTTTGGACCGGGGAGCTGTTTTTT. Amino acids: CASSSPRRFWTGELFF.

The chain combines TRBV5-4 with TRBJ2-3; the match to TRBD2 covers 14 bases. The CDR3 has 17 amino acids. V lost 4 bases to trimming and J lost 4 bases; unmatched junction nucleotides: 8. CDR1 is SGHNT, CDR2 YYREEE, per germline (reference sequence). CDR3 residues: CASSLPGLAGGPDTQYF. CDR3 coding DNA: TGTGCCAGCAGCCTCCCTGGACTAGCGGGAGGACCAGATACGCAGTATTTT. The whole variable domain, filled in from reference TRBV5-4 and TRBJ2-3, reads ETGVTQSPTHLIKTRGQQVTLRCSSQSGHNTVSWYQQALGQGPQFIFQYYREEENGRGNFPPRFSGLQFPNYSSELNVNALELDDSALYLCASSLPGLAGGPDTQYFGPGTRLTVL.

The V gene is TRBV7-9, the J gene TRBJ2-7, with a weak D call TRBD2 (6 bases). The CDR3 extends over 11 amino acids. The germline V gene has CDR1 SEHNR and CDR2 FQNEAQ (reference sequence). V was trimmed by 8 bases and J by 7 bases, leaving 12 bases between them. As DNA, the CDR3 is TGTGCCAGCGGCAACGCGGGGGAGCAGTACTTC. Encoded protein: CASGNAGEQYF.

This chain links TRBV28 with TRBJ1-2; D might be TRBD1 (5 bases). Trimming left V 8 bases short and J 2 bases short, with 21 bases between. CDR3 size: 16 residues. In germline, CDR1 is MDHEN, CDR2 SYDVKM. CDR3 protein: CASLYPAGRSNYGYTF. CDR3 sequence (DNA): TGTGCCAGCCTATACCCGGCGGGACGCAGCAACTATGGCTACACCTTC.

The CDR3 DNA follows: TGTGCCAGTAGTAAGGGCGACAGGGTTAGTAACTATGGCTACACCTTC. This sequence encodes CASSKGDRVSNYGYTF. V is TRBV19 and J is TRBJ1-2; 7 bases are shared with TRBD1. The germline V gene encodes CDR1 LNHDA and CDR2 SQIVND (reference sequence). Trimming at V came to 4 bases and at J to 1 base, leaving 9 bases not matched to a gene. The CDR3 covers 16 residues.